This TCR beta chain was profiled in a study of tumor and adjacent non-tumor tissue in lung cancer (dated by TCRdb to the late 2010s). Looking at the study overall: By cancer type, the cohort comprised eleven to twelve adenocarcinoma patients, 2 squamous cell carcinoma patients and 1 small cell lung cancer patient. Ages among the approximately 15 patients ranged from about 30 to 80 years, there were roughly ten men and 5 women, and disease was at TNM stage I to III. Sequencing produced 130,000,000 or so productive TCRbeta reads in total, an average of about 4 million reads per sample. The study compared bulk TCRbeta repertoires between lung tumor tissue and matched distant non-tumor lung tissue from approximately 14 lung cancer patients. For each patient, one tumor sample and one normal lung sample were taken, giving thirty paired specimens that underwent TCRbeta CDR3 sequencing. Points the paper makes about the study in general: Tumor tissue showed significantly greater TCR diversity (inverse Simpson) than normal lung tissue (approximately 400 vs 170, P = 0.0075, Mann-Whitney U test). Peripheral blood was not sequenced, so blood TCRbeta repertoires in these lung cancer patients were not examined. With only approximately 16 patients in the cohort, the authors noted that larger samples and more detailed clinical data are needed. The sequencing platform is not named in the methods, and unique molecular identifiers are not mentioned. TCR diversity was significantly higher in younger patients, and greater tumor TCR diversity was associated with shorter overall survival and shorter disease-free survival. The top 100 clones accounted for a significantly larger cumulative portion of the repertoire in normal lung than in tumor tissue.

The library was produced with multiplex PCR. Sequencing relied on an Illumina HiSeq 2500. TCRbeta libraries were constructed through three rounds of nested PCR with primers (Table S4) according to protocols modified from ARM-PCR. Before sequencing, PCR products of 200-500 bp were cut from the gel and purified using the QIAquick gel extraction kit. Concerning the study's data processing: Reads were cleaned with Trimmomatic, merged with FLASH into complete CDR3 sequences, and assigned to V(D)J germline segments with MiTCR. Clonal diversity was computed as the inverse Simpson's index with VDJtools. A read counted as productive if the sequence was in-frame and lacked a premature stop codon. TCRdb applied fastp at Q25 and MiXCR to the public reads, then kept only in-frame beta chains. Every distinct CDR3 protein forms one entry, paired with its most common genes and DNA. TCRdb's processing, not the study's, gives the V and J calls here. A total of some 93,000 distinct CDR3 sequences appear in this sample, just over 65% of them only once. The ten most abundant clones make up around 17% of the sample.

RNA was isolated from bulk unsorted tissue, and RNA quality was assessed with a NanoDrop ND-1000 and an Agilent 2100. All donors had newly diagnosed lung cancer, had not received prior chemotherapy, and were admitted for thoracic surgery in China between August and November 2014. Anyone who had undergone radiotherapy or chemotherapy before, or who had another cancer at the same time, was left out of the study. Surgical tissue pieces of roughly 1-2.2 cm3 were preserved in RNAlater solution and were kept at -80 degrees C until use. In the case of this clonotype: It lacks a known antigen. The CDR3 does not end in the conserved phenylalanine or tryptophan, so this is likely a read error.

Material for sequencing was lung tumor tissue. This clonotype was sampled from a man in his 60s with non-small cell lung cancer.

The CDR3 region reads CASSDKSDTQYS. The DNA sequence is as follows: TGTGCCAGCAGTGACAAGAGTGATACGCAGTATTCT. The rearrangement joined TRBV6-2 or TRBV6-3 to TRBJ2-3; the D gene is not confidently resolved. 12 amino acids form the CDR3, both terminal residues included. Solely the CDR3 DNA is kept, with 36 bases framed from the first base. Between the V and J ends, shortened by 5 bases and 6 bases respectively, the junction contains 9 bases. CDR1 and CDR2 were assigned from the germline V gene as MNHEY and SVGEGT.